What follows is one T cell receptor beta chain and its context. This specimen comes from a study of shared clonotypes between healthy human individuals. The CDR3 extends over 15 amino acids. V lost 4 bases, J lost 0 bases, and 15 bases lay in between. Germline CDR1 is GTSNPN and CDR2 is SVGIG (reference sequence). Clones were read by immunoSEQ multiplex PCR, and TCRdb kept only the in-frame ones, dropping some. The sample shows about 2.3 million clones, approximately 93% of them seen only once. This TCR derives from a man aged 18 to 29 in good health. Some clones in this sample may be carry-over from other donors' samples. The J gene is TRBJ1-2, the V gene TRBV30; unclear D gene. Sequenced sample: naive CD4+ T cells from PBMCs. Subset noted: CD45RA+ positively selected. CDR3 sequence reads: CAWIGIPSPNYGYTF. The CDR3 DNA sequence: TGTGCCTGGATTGGAATCCCGTCCCCTAACTATGGCTACACCTTC.